This T cell receptor beta chain was profiled in a study of blood T cell repertoires in COVID-19. Study-level information: Samples of COVID-19 (acute and convalescent) were obtained from the United States, Italy and Spain. Sample material is recorded as cDNA or gDNA derived from T cells, B-cell-depleted T cells, or PBMCs.

Original processing notes: By means of reference gene primer amplification, nucleated cell counts were estimated. TCRdb's copy holds only in-frame clones and misses some; the assay was immunoSEQ multiplex PCR. V, J and clone size were drawn from that table, and D and trimming were deduced from the DNA. The data contain approximately 210,000 clones, roughly 87% of them singletons. V lost 2 bases, J lost 6 bases, and 1 base stayed unmatched. CDR3 size: 13 residues. Germline V CDR1 and CDR2: MRHNA, SNTAGT. The sample taken for sequencing was peripheral blood. This chain joins TRBV6-4 and TRBJ1-5; 7 bases are shared with TRBD1. This TCR derives from a man aged 40-55 years with active or convalescent COVID-19. In DNA form, the CDR3 reads TGTGCCAGCAGTGACCGACAGGGTCAGCCCCAGCATTTT. Its protein is CASSDRQGQPQHF.